A single sample is the source of the 30 T cell receptor beta chains below, sequenced in a study of blood T cell repertoires in COVID-19. Profiled with immunoSEQ multiplex PCR; TCRdb holds only in-frame clones, not every one. This table holds about 210,000 clones, about 85% found once. Sequenced material: PBMCs or T cells enriched from blood (not recorded which). The receptors derive from a man aged 35 to 55 who had recovered from COVID-19.

The V call is TRBV7-9, the J call TRBJ1-3; TRBD1 is a possible D gene (5 bases). Trimming removed 0 bases at V and 4 bases at J, with 10 bases between. The CDR3 is 15 residues long. CDR1 is SEHNR, CDR2 FQNEAQ, per germline (reference sequence). In nucleotides, the CDR3 is TGTGCCAGCAGCTTAGCCCAGGGAGGCGGAAACACCATATATTTT. This codes for CASSLAQGGGNTIYF.

The J gene is TRBJ1-4, the V gene TRBV6-5, with D unclear. The germline CDR1 and CDR2 sequences are MNHEY and SVGAGI. The CDR3 is 15 residues long. Trimming pared 0 bases from V and 8 bases from J, leaving 13 bases between. This chain's CDR3 is CASSYSGSGGEKLFF. Here the CDR3 DNA reads TGTGCCAGCAGTTACTCGGGCAGCGGCGGCGAAAAACTGTTTTTT.

This sequence joins TRBV18 and TRBJ1-3; TRBD1 agrees at 8 bases. The J segment lost 1 base and the V segment lost 2 bases, leaving 4 bases of the junction unmatched. This CDR3 comprises 16 residues. Germline CDR1 reads KGHSH; CDR2 reads LQKENI. The CDR3 here is CASSPGQGASGNTIYF. As DNA, the CDR3 is TGTGCCAGCTCACCAGGGCAGGGGGCGTCTGGAAACACCATATATTTT.

The V gene is TRBV7-2, the J gene TRBJ2-2; possible D gene TRBD2, 5 bases. V was cut by 0 bases and J by 0 bases, with 11 bases left in between. The CDR3 contains 17 residues. The germline gives CDR1 SGHTA, CDR2 FQGNSA. CDR3: CASSLAPVGTNTGELFF. CDR3 bases: TGTGCCAGCAGCTTAGCGCCGGTCGGGACGAACACCGGGGAGCTGTTTTTT.

V gene TRBV7-2 combines with J gene TRBJ2-3, with 7 nucleotides matching TRBD2. CDR1 is SGHTA and CDR2 is FQGNSA in the germline V gene. V was clipped by 1 base and J by 3 bases; unmatched bases: 7. The CDR3 runs 16 residues. The CDR3 sequence: CASSLGTSLGTDTQYF. CDR3 DNA: TGTGCCAGCAGCTTAGGGACTAGTCTTGGGACAGATACGCAGTATTTT.

The chain employs TRBV4-1 and TRBJ2-7, with a possible D match to TRBD2 (5 bases). CDR3 length equals 18 residues. Per the germline V gene, CDR1 is MGHRA and CDR2 is YSYEKL. Trimming took 4 bases from V and 2 from J, leaving 24 bases between them. This CDR3 is CASSRSNEGGGSPYEQYF. CDR3 DNA: TGCGCCAGCAGCCGGTCTAATGAGGGTGGAGGATCCCCCTACGAGCAGTACTTC.

Regarding this clone: The sample holds other DNA sequences that translate to the same CDR3. The chain links TRBV30 to TRBJ1-5, with TRBD1 matching 7 bases. The CDR3 length is 13 residues. With V trimmed by 1 base and J by 7 bases, 4 bases remained unmatched. Looked up from germline, CDR1 is GTSNPN and CDR2 is SVGIG (reference sequence). CDR3 loop: CAWSGQGGQPQHF. CDR3 DNA sequence: TGTGCCTGGAGTGGACAGGGTGGCCAGCCCCAGCATTTT.

V gene TRBV5-1 combines with J gene TRBJ2-7; 7 nucleotides align to TRBD1. The CDR3 runs 15 residues. V was pared by 6 bases and J by 5 bases, with 14 bases of the junction left unmatched. Germline V CDR1 and CDR2: SGHRS, YFSETQ. The chain's CDR3 is CASIKGDSTTDEQYF. The CDR3 region has the DNA TGCGCCAGCATTAAGGGGGACAGTACGACCGACGAGCAGTACTTC.

In nucleotides, the CDR3 is TGCGCCAGCAGCCCAGACAGGGGGGACTCCTACGAGCAGTACTTC. It translates to CASSPDRGDSYEQYF. V and J are TRBV4-3 and TRBJ2-7; TRBD1 matches 9 bases. Trimming at V came to 4 bases and at J to 0 bases, leaving 4 bases not matched to a gene. This CDR3 has 15 residues. Germline V gives CDR1 LGHNA, CDR2 YSLEER.

The V gene is TRBV2, the J gene TRBJ1-5, with 10 bases that match TRBD1. The CDR3 length is 13 residues. The V segment lost 7 bases and the J segment 7 bases; nucleotides outside the gene matches: 4. Germline V lookup: CDR1 SNHLY, CDR2 FYNNEI. As DNA, the CDR3 is TGTGCCAGCAACGACAGGGGGCTCCAGCCCCAGCATTTT. Its translation: CASNDRGLQPQHF.

V and J are TRBV29-1 and TRBJ1-2, with 8 bases identical to TRBD1. The CDR3 runs to 12 residues. After removal of 7 bases from V and 5 bases from J, the junction contained 6 bases not matched to a gene. Germline assignment: CDR1 SQVTM and CDR2 ANQGSEA. The CDR3 sequence: CSAADRDYGYTF. DNA for the CDR3: TGCAGCGCCGCGGACAGGGATTATGGCTACACCTTC.

This sequence joins TRBV18 and TRBJ2-1; TRBD1 matches 10 bases. From germline, CDR1 is KGHSH and CDR2 LQKENI. The CDR3 is 14 amino acids. V shed 4 bases and J 7 bases; nucleotides not matched to a gene: 4. CDR3 protein: CASSQGQGRNEQFF. The CDR3 coding sequence is TGTGCCAGCTCACAGGGACAGGGGAGGAATGAGCAGTTCTTC.

The chain uses TRBV4-1 and TRBJ1-5, with 7 bases that match TRBD1. Germline V gene sequence: CDR1 MGHRA, CDR2 YSYEKL. Trimming at V came to 4 bases and at J to 4 bases, leaving 7 bases not matched to a gene. The CDR3 has 15 amino acids. The CDR3 sequence is CASSPPMTGNQPQHF. The CDR3 DNA reads TGCGCCAGCAGCCCCCCTATGACAGGGAATCAGCCCCAGCATTTT.

This chain links TRBV5-4 with TRBJ1-1, with TRBD1 identical over 10 bases. This CDR3 is 14 amino acids long. Germline V gene lookup returns CDR1 SGHNT and CDR2 YYREEE (reference sequence). V gave up 4 bases and J gave up 8 bases; unmatched junction bases: 8. The DNA of the CDR3 is TGTGCCAGCAGCACTCAGACAGGGGGCGGGGAAGCTTTCTTT. This gives the protein CASSTQTGGGEAFF.

The gene calls are TRBV3-1 (or the pseudogene TRBV3-2) and TRBJ2-7, with 9 bases aligning to TRBD2. V gave up 6 bases and J gave up 3 bases; unmatched junction bases: 6. The CDR3 contains 14 residues. The germline V gene has CDR1 LGHDT and CDR2 YNNKEL (reference sequence). The DNA for the CDR3 is TGTGCCAGCAGGGTTAGCGGGAGTAGCTACGAGCAGTACTTC. Its protein product is CASRVSGSSYEQYF.

The rearrangement links TRBV6-5 to TRBJ1-2; weak D call: TRBD1 (6 bases). This CDR3 comprises 13 residues. With 9 bases removed from V and 2 bases from J, the gap between germline ends came to 13 bases. Germline V lookup: CDR1 MNHEY, CDR2 SVGAGI. CDR3: CASTYDRNYGYTF. CDR3 in DNA: TGTGCCAGTACCTACGACAGGAACTATGGCTACACCTTC.

The chain recombines TRBV3-1 (or the pseudogene TRBV3-2) with TRBJ2-7, with 9 positions matching TRBD2. In germline, CDR1 is LGHDT, CDR2 YNNKEL (reference sequence). Losses at the gene ends were 4 bases for V and 2 bases for J; bases not matched to a gene: 12. This CDR3 has 17 residues. The chain's CDR3 is CASSPHGSREGPYEQYF. The CDR3 coding sequence is TGTGCCAGCAGCCCCCATGGGTCGCGGGAGGGACCCTACGAGCAGTACTTC.

This chain uses TRBV12-3 or TRBV12-4 with TRBJ2-7; possibly TRBD2 for D (6 bases). The CDR3 covers 11 residues. V lost 5 bases and J 4 bases, leaving 6 bases between the germline ends. This CDR3 reads CASSGGYEQYF. The DNA for the CDR3 is TGTGCCAGCAGTGGGGGGTACGAGCAGTACTTC.

The J gene is TRBJ2-7, the V gene TRBV2; D may be TRBD2 (5 bases). This CDR3 contains 11 residues. Per the germline V gene, CDR1 is SNHLY and CDR2 is FYNNEI. Trimming stripped 6 bases from V and 4 bases from J, with 7 bases between. Written as DNA, the CDR3 is TGTGCCAGCAGGGAGGTGTACGAGCAGTACTTC. Its translation: CASREVYEQYF.

V and J are TRBV7-9 and TRBJ2-6; 11 bases align to TRBD1. The germline V gene encodes CDR1 SEHNR and CDR2 FQNEAQ (reference sequence). The CDR3 spans 19 residues. The V and J ends lost 5 bases and 4 bases, in that order; junction bases with no gene match: 13. The CDR3 loop reads CASSPSMGQGVSGANVLTF. The CDR3 DNA is TGTGCCAGCAGCCCGAGTATGGGACAGGGGGTGAGCGGGGCCAACGTCCTGACTTTC.

The chain uses TRBV7-3 and TRBJ2-3; 11 nucleotides match TRBD2. From germline, CDR1 is SGHTA and CDR2 FQGTGA. This CDR3 region has 17 residues. J gave up 0 bases and V 6 bases, and 8 bases lay outside the gene matches. The CDR3, as DNA: TGTGCCAGCAGTCTGACCGGGACTAGCGGAAGCACAGATACGCAGTATTTT. As protein: CASSLTGTSGSTDTQYF. Variable domain in full (rest from reference TRBV7-3 and TRBJ2-3): GAGVSQTPSNKVTEKGKYVELRCDPISGHTALYWYRQSLGQGPEFLIYFQGTGAADDSGLPNDRFFAVRPEGSVSTLKIQRTERGDSAVYLCASSLTGTSGSTDTQYFGPGTRLTVL.

This clone occurred once. The chain employs TRBV7-9 and TRBJ1-4, with TRBD1 matching over 9 bases. Trimming cost V 2 bases and J 0 bases; bases outside gene matches: 10. The CDR3 extends over 19 amino acids. CDR1 and CDR2 from the germline V gene are SEHNR and FQNEAQ (reference sequence). CDR3 sequence: CASSLKDRGMEPTNEKLFF. The DNA of the CDR3 is TGTGCCAGCAGCTTAAAGGACAGGGGAATGGAACCAACTAATGAAAAACTGTTTTTT.

This clone has more than one count but fewer than ten. The rearrangement uses TRBV5-6 and TRBJ2-7; tentatively, D is TRBD2 (6 bases). From germline, CDR1 is SGHDT and CDR2 YYEEEE. The CDR3 loop spans 15 amino acids. V lost 4 bases to trimming and J lost 2 bases, with 16 bases between them. This CDR3 is CASSRQLSGAYEQYF. CDR3 DNA: TGTGCCAGCAGCCGTCAACTTAGCGGAGCCTACGAGCAGTACTTC. Full variable domain (rest looked up from reference TRBV5-6 and TRBJ2-7): DAGVTQSPTHLIKTRGQQVTLRCSPKSGHDTVSWYQQALGQGPQFIFQYYEEEERQRGNFPDRFSGHQFPNYSSELNVNALLLGDSALYLCASSRQLSGAYEQYFGPGTRLTVT.

V usage is TRBV28 and J usage is TRBJ2-7; 7 bases agree with TRBD1. CDR1 is MDHEN, CDR2 SYDVKM, per germline. This CDR3 contains 14 residues. J gave up 4 bases and V 5 bases, and 8 bases lay outside the gene matches. The CDR3 coding sequence is TGTGCCAGCAGTAGGAACAGGGGATGGTACGAGCAGTACTTC. Protein product: CASSRNRGWYEQYF.

CDR3 DNA sequence: TGTGCCAGCAGCCATTTAACCCCGGGACGCGGGGTTGTTCGTGGGAATCAGCCCCAGCATTTT. Its translation: CASSHLTPGRGVVRGNQPQHF. V gene TRBV6-6 combines with J gene TRBJ1-5; possible D gene TRBD1, 5 bases. Germline CDR1 reads MNHNY; CDR2 reads SVGAGI (reference sequence). The V gene lost 6 bases and the J gene lost 4 bases, with 34 bases spanning the gap. CDR3 length: 21 amino acids.

V is TRBV6-2 or TRBV6-3 and J is TRBJ1-5; D uncertain. Germline CDR1 MNHEY, CDR2 SVGEGT. This CDR3 spans 17 amino acids. V lost 1 base, J lost 1 base, and 14 bases lay in between. The CDR3 reads CASSYLKIRGSNQPQHF. CDR3 bases: TGTGCCAGCAGTTACTTAAAGATACGGGGAAGCAATCAGCCCCAGCATTTT.

This chain connects TRBV6-2 or TRBV6-3 to TRBJ2-1; TRBD2 is a possible D gene (5 bases). CDR1 is MNHEY, CDR2 SVGEGT, per germline. The CDR3 is 14 residues long. V lost 4 bases and J 8 bases, leaving 15 bases between the germline ends. The CDR3 nucleotides are TGTGCCAGCAGTTCGGCTGTAGGTAGCGATGAGCAGTTCTTC. Translated: CASSSAVGSDEQFF.

The J gene is TRBJ2-7, the V gene TRBV5-6; tentative D call: TRBD1 (6 bases). CDR1 and CDR2 (germline): SGHDT, YYEEEE. Between the trimmed V and J ends, which lost 0 bases and 2 bases, there was a span of 15 bases. The length of the CDR3 is 16 residues. In DNA form, the CDR3 reads TGTGCCAGCAGCTTGGAATGGGGCAGGGGAACCTACGAGCAGTACTTC. Protein product: CASSLEWGRGTYEQYF.

The chain carries TRBV6-4 and TRBJ2-3, with 10 bases lining up with TRBD1. Germline trimming cut 3 bases from V and 5 bases from J; bases unmatched to any gene: 8. This CDR3 spans 16 amino acids. Germline lookup yields CDR1 MRHNA and CDR2 SNTAGT. The CDR3, as DNA: TGTGCCAGCAGTGAGGACGGGACAGGGGAGGTAGATACGCAGTATTTT. Amino acid sequence: CASSEDGTGEVDTQYF.

The chain carries TRBV14 and TRBJ1-3; TRBD1 agrees at 7 bases. V lost 4 bases and J lost 4; bases outside the gene matches: 13. This CDR3 region has 17 residues. CDR1 and CDR2 from the germline V gene are SGHDN and FVKESK. The CDR3, as DNA: TGTGCCAGCAGCCTGATAGGGGGCCTCTCTGGGGGAAACACCATATATTTT. It encodes CASSLIGGLSGGNTIYF.